The 30 T cell receptor beta chains in this list originate from one sample, sequenced in a study of Ad26.COV2.S vaccination and SARS-CoV-2 variants. Treatment specified: over 15 received Ad26.COV2.S at low or high dose, single or two shots; a few received placebo; per-sample allocation not given. Sample collection was performed on day 63 after the first vaccine or placebo injection. The protocol was immunoSEQ multiplex PCR, while the TCRdb copy is restricted to in-frame clones and leaves out a portion. The sample contains 430,000 or so clones, roughly 89% of which appear only once. This material consisted of peripheral blood, taken in a trial of Ad26.COV2.S vaccine versus placebo. The receptors were sampled from a person between 18 and 59 years old who received the Ad26.COV2.S COVID-19 vaccine or a placebo.

J is TRBJ2-2 and V is TRBV4-2; TRBD2 aligns across 9 bases. With V trimmed by 4 bases and J by 2 bases, 8 bases remained unmatched. The germline V gene has CDR1 LGHNA and CDR2 YNFKEQ. The CDR3 consists of 17 residues. This CDR3 is CASSLKREARNTGELFF. The CDR3 nucleotides are TGTGCCAGCAGCCTCAAGCGGGAGGCCAGAAACACCGGGGAGCTGTTTTTT.

The V gene is TRBV11-2, the J gene TRBJ2-2; D gene ambiguous. The V and J ends lost 4 bases and 11 bases respectively, with 8 bases between them. This CDR3 spans 11 amino acids. Per germline, CDR1 SGHAT and CDR2 FQNNGV. The CDR3 sequence is CASSSFDELFF. The CDR3 DNA is TGTGCCAGCAGCTCCTTTGATGAGCTGTTTTTT. The full variable domain, with the rest looked up from reference TRBV11-2 and TRBJ2-2, is EAGVAQSPRYKIIEKRQSVAFWCNPISGHATLYWYQQILGQGPKLLIQFQNNGVVDDSQLPKDRFSAERLKGVDSTLKIQPAKLEDSAVYLCASSSFDELFFGEGSRLTVL.

CDR3: CASSYDRVDSPLHF. The CDR3 DNA follows: TGTGCCAGCAGTTACGATCGGGTTGATTCACCCCTCCACTTT. The chain has TRBV6-2 or TRBV6-3 and TRBJ1-6; D is uncertain. There are 14 residues in the CDR3. Deletions cut 2 bases from V and 8 bases from J, with 10 bases between. Germline-derived CDR1 and CDR2 are MNHEY and SVGEGT.

This sequence joins TRBV10-3 and TRBJ1-2; 9 nucleotides line up with TRBD1. The ends lost 5 bases at V and 7 bases at J; junction bases unmatched: 5. The V gene's germline CDR1 is ENHRY and CDR2 SYGVKD. The CDR3 contains 13 residues. CDR3 protein: CAISTGTGPGYTF. The DNA for the CDR3 is TGTGCCATCAGTACCGGGACAGGGCCTGGCTACACCTTC.

This chain links TRBV28 with TRBJ2-2; D is tentatively TRBD1 or TRBD2 (6 bases each). Trimming took 5 bases from V and 15 from J, leaving 16 bases between them. The CDR3 runs 12 residues. In germline, CDR1 is MDHEN, CDR2 SYDVKM. Here the CDR3 DNA reads TGTGCCAGCAGTCTTACAGGGAGGATGGTGTTTTTT. Its translation is CASSLTGRMVFF.

The chain is built from TRBV28 and TRBJ2-1; possible D gene TRBD1, 6 bases. The V gene's germline CDR1 is MDHEN and CDR2 SYDVKM. The ends were cut back, 3 bases at V and 6 bases at J, with 9 bases in the middle. CDR3 length: 13 amino acids. This chain's CDR3 is CASSLGHFNEQFF. The CDR3, as DNA: TGTGCCAGCAGTTTGGGACACTTCAATGAGCAGTTCTTC.

Note on this clone: Other DNA sequences in this sample translate to the same CDR3. The chain links TRBV29-1 to TRBJ1-2; TRBD1 agrees at 8 bases. CDR1 is SQVTM and CDR2 is ANQGSEA in the germline V gene. The CDR3 length is 11 residues. V shed 7 bases and J 6 bases; nucleotides not matched to a gene: 4. CDR3 bases: TGCAGCGCCGGACAGGGCGATGGCTACACCTTC. Protein: CSAGQGDGYTF.

This chain joins TRBV27 and TRBJ1-1, with 7 positions matching TRBD1. With 4 bases clipped from V and 4 bases from J, the junction kept 12 bases outside the gene matches. Germline-derived CDR1 and CDR2 are MNHEY and SMNVEV (reference sequence). The CDR3 contains 16 residues. The CDR3 is CASSSKGAGYFTEAFF. CDR3 in DNA: TGTGCCAGCAGTTCAAAGGGGGCTGGGTACTTCACTGAAGCTTTCTTT.

This chain links TRBV5-1 with TRBJ1-5, with a weak D call TRBD1 (5 bases). Germline assignment: CDR1 SGHRS and CDR2 YFSETQ. V was trimmed by 4 bases and J by 3 bases, leaving 8 bases between them. The CDR3 covers 13 residues. CDR3 nucleotides: TGCGCCAGCAGCAGGGACCTCAATCAGCCCCAGCATTTT. Translation: CASSRDLNQPQHF.

V usage is TRBV11-2 and J usage is TRBJ1-1; TRBD1 aligns across 8 bases. The germline gives CDR1 SGHAT, CDR2 FQNNGV. Trimming removed 3 bases from V and 3 bases from J; junction bases left unmatched: 6. The CDR3 runs to 15 residues. CDR3 sequence: CASSLLGQGYTEAFF. CDR3 DNA sequence: TGTGCCAGCAGCTTGCTCGGACAGGGCTACACTGAAGCTTTCTTT.

The rearrangement uses TRBV6-2 or TRBV6-3 and TRBJ2-7, with D perhaps matching TRBD1 (5 bases). The CDR3 contains 15 residues. CDR1 MNHEY and CDR2 SVGEGT come from the germline V gene. V was clipped by 3 bases and J by 3 bases, with 15 bases between them. The CDR3 spells CASSYGRVEHYEQYF. The CDR3 DNA sequence: TGTGCCAGCAGTTATGGCAGGGTGGAGCACTACGAGCAGTACTTC.

This chain joins TRBV2 and TRBJ2-6; D remains unclear. Germline V gene data show CDR1 as SNHLY and CDR2 as FYNNEI. Deletions cut 7 bases from V and 0 bases from J, with 4 bases between. This CDR3 spans 13 amino acids. The CDR3 DNA reads as TGTGCCAGCAAGGACTCTGGGGCCAACGTCCTGACTTTC. Translating it yields CASKDSGANVLTF.

This chain connects TRBV13 to TRBJ2-3; weak D call: TRBD1 (6 bases). In germline, CDR1 is PRHDT, CDR2 FYEKMQ (reference sequence). The CDR3 contains 15 residues. Trimming cost V 5 bases and J 2 bases, with 14 bases left between them. CDR3 nucleotides: TGTGCCAGCAGCCGACCGGGACAAGTCACAGATACGCAGTATTTT. Amino acid sequence: CASSRPGQVTDTQYF.

The V call is TRBV3-1 (or the pseudogene TRBV3-2), the J call TRBJ2-1, with TRBD2 matching 7 bases. CDR3 size: 14 residues. CDR1 is LGHDT, CDR2 YNNKEL, per germline (reference sequence). Germline trimming cut 3 bases from V and 8 bases from J; bases unmatched to any gene: 7. The CDR3 protein is CASSHARLAHEQFF. The CDR3 DNA reads as TGTGCCAGCAGCCATGCTCGACTAGCACATGAGCAGTTCTTC.

This chain uses TRBV19 with TRBJ1-2, with 7 bases identical to TRBD1. The V segment lost 3 bases and the J segment 5 bases; nucleotides outside the gene matches: 12. CDR3 size: 16 residues. Looked up from germline, CDR1 is LNHDA and CDR2 is SQIVND (reference sequence). CDR3 in DNA: TGTGCCAGTAGTATTACCTGGGGACAGCCCCGTTATGGCTACACCTTC. This encodes CASSITWGQPRYGYTF.

The chain has TRBV11-2 and TRBJ1-3; 7 bases agree with TRBD1. The V gene end was trimmed by 1 base and the J gene end by 6 bases; junction bases not matched to a gene: 12. Germline lookup yields CDR1 SGHAT and CDR2 FQNNGV. CDR3 length equals 17 residues. The CDR3 region is CASSLGGSDREINTIYF. In DNA form, the CDR3 reads TGTGCCAGCAGCTTAGGGGGGTCCGACAGGGAAATAAACACCATATATTTT.

This clone came up once. The V call is TRBV7-9, the J call TRBJ1-3; D perhaps matches TRBD1 (5 bases). Germline-derived CDR1 and CDR2 are SEHNR and FQNEAQ (reference sequence). Trimming took off 5 bases at V and 4 bases at J, with 18 bases between the two ends. This CDR3 is 16 amino acids long. CDR3 amino acids: CASSHLTGGYGNTIYF. DNA for the CDR3: TGTGCCAGCAGCCACCTGACGGGGGGGTACGGAAACACCATATATTTT.

This clone was observed a single time. V is TRBV7-6 and J is TRBJ1-3; 9 bases line up with TRBD1. Germline CDR1 SGHVS, CDR2 FNYEAQ. V gave up 1 base and J gave up 11 bases; unmatched junction bases: 12. This CDR3 region has 16 residues. CDR3 protein: CASSLEGRTGAYSIYF. The CDR3 DNA sequence: TGTGCCAGCAGCTTAGAAGGTCGGACAGGGGCGTATTCCATATATTTT.

The chain recombines TRBV7-8 with TRBJ2-7; no clear D gene. Germline V gene lookup returns CDR1 SGHVS and CDR2 FQNEAQ. This CDR3 is built from 12 residues. V lost 4 bases and J lost 6, with 10 bases in between. The CDR3 DNA reads TGTGCCAGCAGCTCATCGGTCTCCGAGCAGTACTTC. Protein sequence: CASSSSVSEQYF.

In its sample, this clone was seen once. V usage is TRBV6-5 and J usage is TRBJ1-3; D is uncertain. Germline CDR1 reads MNHEY; CDR2 reads SVGAGI. V dropped 5 bases and J dropped 2 bases, with 13 bases sitting between them. The CDR3 has 15 amino acids. The chain's CDR3 is CASSPSGVAGNTIYF. CDR3 DNA: TGTGCCAGCAGTCCCAGCGGGGTCGCTGGAAACACCATATATTTT.

The V and J genes are TRBV30 and TRBJ2-7; maybe TRBD2 (6 bases). The CDR3 spans 11 residues. The V end was cut by 0 bases, the J end by 6 bases, with 6 bases between. Germline V CDR1 and CDR2: GTSNPN, SVGIG (reference sequence). The CDR3, as DNA: TGTGCCTGGAGTGTGGGGGGCGAGCAGTACGTC. Protein: CAWSVGGEQYV.

A few counts support this clone. The chain uses TRBV18 and TRBJ1-4, with D unresolved. V was clipped by 2 bases and J by 8 bases, with 15 bases between them. Germline CDR1 KGHSH, CDR2 LQKENI. The CDR3 is made up of 15 amino acids. The CDR3 bases are TGTGCCAGCTCACCATCGATCCAAATAAAGGAAAAACTGTTTTTT. This gives the protein CASSPSIQIKEKLFF. Full variable domain (remainder filled in from reference TRBV18 and TRBJ1-4): NAGVMQNPRHLVRRRGQEARLRCSPMKGHSHVYWYRQLPEEGLKFMVYLQKENIIDESGMPKERFSAEFPKEGPSILRIQQVVRGDSAAYFCASSPSIQIKEKLFFGSGTQLSVL.

The rearrangement links TRBV24-1 to TRBJ1-2; TRBD1 aligns across 7 bases. V shed 4 bases and J 3 bases; nucleotides not matched to a gene: 7. This CDR3 is built from 15 residues. CDR1 and CDR2 (germline): KGHDR, SFDVKD. The CDR3 loop is CATSEARQGHYGYTF. The CDR3, as DNA: TGTGCCACCAGTGAGGCCAGACAGGGACACTATGGCTACACCTTC.

The chain is built from TRBV5-8 and TRBJ2-1; tentatively, D is TRBD1 (5 bases). The CDR3 runs 14 residues. In germline, CDR1 is SGHTS, CDR2 YDEGEE. Trimming cost V 5 bases and J 12 bases, with 21 bases left between them. CDR3 region: CASSSAGPGMGQFF. The CDR3 coding sequence is TGTGCCAGCAGTTCGGCCGGGCCAGGGATGGGGCAGTTCTTC. The full variable domain, with the rest looked up from reference TRBV5-8 and TRBJ2-1, is EAGVTQSPTHLIKTRGQQATLRCSPISGHTSVYWYQQALGLGLQFLLWYDEGEERNRGNFPPRFSGRQFPNYSSELNVNALELEDSALYLCASSSAGPGMGQFFGPGTRLTVL.

The J gene is TRBJ2-5, the V gene TRBV27; D is perhaps TRBD1 or TRBD2 (5 bases each). Trimming removed 6 bases from V and 6 bases from J, with 20 bases in between. Per germline, CDR1 MNHEY and CDR2 SMNVEV (reference sequence). The CDR3 length is 15 residues. For the CDR3, the DNA is TGTGCCAGCAGCCCCCTGGGGGAATACATCAAGACCCAGTACTTC. This sequence encodes CASSPLGEYIKTQYF.

J is TRBJ2-5 and V is TRBV18; a possible D gene is TRBD1 (5 bases). The CDR3 sequence is 15 residues long. The germline V gene has CDR1 KGHSH and CDR2 LQKENI. V was clipped by 5 bases and J by 3 bases, with 16 bases between them. The CDR3 spells CASSFSGRGEETQYF. CDR3 DNA sequence: TGTGCCAGCTCATTCTCAGGGCGTGGGGAAGAGACCCAGTACTTC.

The gene calls are TRBV3-1 (or the pseudogene TRBV3-2) and TRBJ1-2; D ambiguous. Trimming took off 2 bases at V and 1 base at J, with 5 bases between the two ends. From germline, CDR1 is LGHDT and CDR2 YNNKEL (reference sequence). The CDR3 contains 13 residues. In nucleotides, the CDR3 is TGTGCCAGCAGCCAAATCAGTAACTATGGCTACACCTTC. As protein: CASSQISNYGYTF.

The chain joins TRBV6-1 to TRBJ1-1; D is undetermined. CDR1 is MNHNS and CDR2 is SASEGT in the germline V gene. This CDR3 region has 17 residues. V lost 0 bases to trimming and J lost 4 bases, with 18 bases between them. CDR3 coding DNA: TGTGCCAGCAGTGAAGCGCCGGGCTGGATTCTGACCACTGAAGCTTTCTTT. As protein: CASSEAPGWILTTEAFF.

The chain links TRBV19 to TRBJ1-5; TRBD1 is a possible D gene (6 bases). Trimming shortened V by 7 bases and J by 7 bases, and 32 bases separated the two germline ends. Germline V lookup: CDR1 LNHDA, CDR2 SQIVND (reference sequence). The CDR3 runs to 19 residues. CDR3 loop: CASTPGVKGRGLGGQPQHF. The CDR3 nucleotides read TGTGCCAGTACCCCTGGGGTGAAGGGGCGGGGGCTTGGAGGCCAGCCCCAGCATTTT.

The V gene is TRBV5-1, the J gene TRBJ2-1; D possibly uses TRBD1 or TRBD2 (7 bases each). Germline loops: CDR1 SGHRS, CDR2 YFSETQ. The CDR3 sequence is 16 residues long. Trimming took 1 base from V and 1 from J, leaving 12 bases between them. CDR3 loop: CASSLSGGVSYNEQFF. CDR3 nucleotide sequence: TGCGCCAGCAGCTTGTCAGGGGGGGTGTCCTACAATGAGCAGTTCTTC.